These 19 T cell receptor beta chains came from one sample sequenced in a study of blood T cell repertoires in COVID-19. The method was immunoSEQ multiplex PCR; TCRdb's version includes in-frame clones alone and lacks a portion of them. Of roughly 100,000 clones in the sample, around 90% are singletons; the top ten hold about 5.7%. Material for sequencing was peripheral blood. These receptors were obtained from a woman aged 45-65 years with COVID-19, enrolled during active disease.

The chain carries TRBV27 and TRBJ1-1; D possibly corresponds to TRBD1 (6 bases). This CDR3 is built from 14 residues. With 6 bases removed from V and 4 bases from J, the gap between germline ends came to 15 bases. The V gene's germline CDR1 is MNHEY and CDR2 SMNVEV (reference sequence). DNA for the CDR3: TGTGCCAGCAGCCGCCCGGGGGGCGGCACTGAAGCTTTCTTT. It codes for CASSRPGGGTEAFF.

V is TRBV7-9 and J is TRBJ2-1, with 7 bases lining up with TRBD2. V shed 6 bases and J 7 bases; nucleotides not matched to a gene: 6. Germline lookup yields CDR1 SEHNR and CDR2 FQNEAQ (reference sequence). This CDR3 is 13 amino acids long. The CDR3 region has the DNA TGTGCCAGCAGTCTTCCCGGGGGGAATGAGCAGTTCTTC. This translates into CASSLPGGNEQFF.

The rearrangement uses TRBV7-9 and TRBJ2-7, with 8 bases fitting TRBD2. The CDR3 is made up of 12 amino acids. V shed 4 bases and J 9 bases; nucleotides not matched to a gene: 5. Germline values: CDR1 SEHNR, CDR2 FQNEAQ (reference sequence). The CDR3, as DNA: TGTGCCAGCAGCTCCGCGGGGGGAGCGCAGTACTTC. The encoded protein is CASSSAGGAQYF.

The CDR3 nucleotides read TGTGCCAGCAGCTTAATAGGGGGCTATGGCTACACCTTC. It encodes CASSLIGGYGYTF. The chain links TRBV7-3 to TRBJ1-2, with a tentative D call TRBD1 (6 bases). This CDR3 has 13 amino acids. Germline CDR1 is SGHTA and CDR2 is FQGTGA. Between the trimmed V and J ends, which lost 1 base and 4 bases, there was a span of 7 bases. Using reference TRBV7-3 and TRBJ1-2 for the parts outside the CDR3, the full variable domain is GAGVSQTPSNKVTEKGKYVELRCDPISGHTALYWYRQSLGQGPEFLIYFQGTGAADDSGLPNDRFFAVRPEGSVSTLKIQRTERGDSAVYLCASSLIGGYGYTFGSGTRLTVV.

The chain employs TRBV7-2 and TRBJ2-5; the match to TRBD2 covers 13 bases. CDR1 is SGHTA, CDR2 FQGNSA, per germline. This CDR3 is built from 17 residues. The J segment lost 1 base and the V segment lost 3 bases, leaving 5 bases of the junction unmatched. As DNA, the CDR3 is TGTGCCAGCAGCTTCCAGACTAGCGGGGGGAGCCAAGAGACCCAGTACTTC. Its protein is CASSFQTSGGSQETQYF. The full variable domain, with the rest looked up from reference TRBV7-2 and TRBJ2-5, is GAGVSQSPSNKVTEKGKDVELRCDPISGHTALYWYRQSLGQGLEFLIYFQGNSAPDKSGLPSDRFSAERTGGSVSTLTIQRTQQEDSAVYLCASSFQTSGGSQETQYFGPGTRLLVL.

The J gene is TRBJ2-5, the V gene TRBV4-3; D perhaps matches TRBD1 (5 bases). Germline CDR1 LGHNA, CDR2 YSLEER. The CDR3 spans 16 residues. Trimming took off 1 base at V and 7 bases at J, with 19 bases between the two ends. CDR3 in DNA: TGCGCCAGCAGCCAAGTTCGGACACACCAAGATCGGACCCAGTACTTC. Its translation: CASSQVRTHQDRTQYF.

The count of this clone is one. The V call is TRBV14, the J call TRBJ2-5; 11 bases fit TRBD1. The J segment lost 5 bases and the V segment lost 0 bases, leaving 5 bases of the junction unmatched. Germline CDR1 and CDR2: SGHDN and FVKESK. This CDR3 region has 16 residues. The CDR3, as DNA: TGTGCCAGCAGCCAAGAGAGGACAGGGGGCTGGGAGACCCAGTACTTC. The encoded protein is CASSQERTGGWETQYF.

The V call is TRBV5-5, the J call TRBJ1-1, with 8 bases fitting TRBD1. V trimming: 7 bases; J trimming: 7 bases; junction bases outside the gene matches: 9. Germline-derived CDR1 and CDR2 are SGHKS and YYEKEE (reference sequence). The CDR3 is made up of 13 amino acids. The DNA for the CDR3 is TGTGCCAGCGGCACCCAGGGGGCCCTTGAAGCTTTCTTT. It specifies CASGTQGALEAFF.

As for this clone: The germline gene is not matched at one end of the junction; a read error may be the cause. The chain is built from TRBV6-5 and TRBJ1-5; no firm D call. The CDR3 has 14 residues. CDR1 is MNHEY and CDR2 is SVGAGI in the germline V gene. The CDR3 is CASSYSAQDQAQHF. CDR3 coding DNA: TGTGCCAGCAGTTACTCGGCACAAGATCAGGCCCAGCATTTT.

In its sample, this clone was seen a few times. This rearrangement joins TRBV7-2 to TRBJ1-5; weak D call: TRBD1 (5 bases). The CDR3 is made up of 15 amino acids. Trimming pared 5 bases from V and 6 bases from J, leaving 17 bases between. Germline V gene sequence: CDR1 SGHTA, CDR2 FQGNSA. This CDR3 reads CASSPKIGGGQPQHF. The DNA of the CDR3 is TGTGCCAGCAGCCCCAAGATCGGGGGAGGTCAGCCCCAGCATTTT.

The rearrangement links TRBV15 to TRBJ2-5; D is possibly TRBD1 (5 bases). CDR1 LNHNV and CDR2 YYDKDF come from the germline V gene (reference sequence). The CDR3 is made up of 14 amino acids. The germline V and J ends were trimmed by 0 bases and 5 bases, with 10 bases remaining between them. DNA for the CDR3: TGTGCCACCAGCAGAGATAGGTCAGGGGAGACCCAGTACTTC. Translated, it gives CATSRDRSGETQYF.

The gene calls are TRBV7-9 and TRBJ1-3, with a possible D match to TRBD1 (5 bases). Germline CDR1 and CDR2: SEHNR and FQNEAQ (reference sequence). The CDR3 has 15 amino acids. The V end lost 5 bases, the J end lost 8 bases, and 19 bases lay between the germline ends. The CDR3 sequence: CASSPGGDRADTIYF. The DNA for the CDR3 is TGTGCCAGCAGCCCGGGGGGGGACCGGGCGGACACCATATATTTT.

This sequence joins TRBV2 and TRBJ2-3; TRBD2 agrees at 7 bases. The CDR3 is 14 residues long. Germline lookup yields CDR1 SNHLY and CDR2 FYNNEI. J was trimmed by 0 bases and V by 7 bases; bases with no gene match: 4. In nucleotides, the CDR3 is TGTGCCAGCAATGTGCGGGGGAGCACAGATACGCAGTATTTT. Encoded protein: CASNVRGSTDTQYF.

V gene TRBV27 combines with J gene TRBJ2-3; D perhaps matches TRBD1 (6 bases). The CDR3 is 17 residues long. Germline V gene lookup returns CDR1 MNHEY and CDR2 SMNVEV (reference sequence). Trimming cost V 6 bases and J 2 bases, with 21 bases left between them. The CDR3 loop reads CASSRSDSIDLTDTQYF. In DNA form, the CDR3 reads TGTGCCAGCAGCCGATCGGACAGTATAGACCTCACAGATACGCAGTATTTT.

The chain carries TRBV7-2 and TRBJ2-6, with D hard to call. The germline V gene has CDR1 SGHTA and CDR2 FQGNSA. The V end lost 3 bases, the J end lost 0 bases, and 9 bases lay between the germline ends. The length of the CDR3 is 16 residues. As DNA, the CDR3 is TGTGCCAGCAGCTTCCAAAGCTCCTCTGGGGCCAACGTCCTGACTTTC. Encoded protein: CASSFQSSSGANVLTF.

The chain links TRBV3-1 (or the pseudogene TRBV3-2) to TRBJ2-3; D is possibly TRBD2 (5 bases). Germline V gene lookup returns CDR1 LGHDT and CDR2 YNNKEL (reference sequence). V was trimmed by 5 bases and J by 6 bases, leaving 12 bases between them. The CDR3 consists of 13 residues. CDR3 sequence: CASSTQRADTQYF. DNA for the CDR3: TGTGCCAGCAGCACTCAGAGGGCCGATACGCAGTATTTT.

The table lists this clone with a few counts. This chain uses TRBV28 with TRBJ1-5; D is possibly TRBD1 (6 bases). The germline V gene encodes CDR1 MDHEN and CDR2 SYDVKM. The CDR3 runs to 16 residues. The ends were cut back, 1 base at V and 3 bases at J, with 13 bases in the middle. CDR3 nucleotides: TGTGCCAGCAGTTTATCCACAGGGACCCTCAATCAGCCCCAGCATTTT. Protein product: CASSLSTGTLNQPQHF.

The genes are TRBV11-3 and TRBJ2-7; D is ambiguous. The CDR3 extends over 12 amino acids. V lost 5 bases, J lost 3 bases, and 8 bases lay in between. Per germline, CDR1 SGHNT and CDR2 YENEEA. DNA of the CDR3: TGTGCCAGCAGCAAACCCGGCTACGAGCAGTACTTC. This translates into CASSKPGYEQYF. The whole variable domain, filled in from reference TRBV11-3 and TRBJ2-7, reads EAGVVQSPRYKIIEKKQPVAFWCNPISGHNTLYWYLQNLGQGPELLIRYENEEAVDDSQLPKDRFSAERLKGVDSTLKIQPAELGDSAVYLCASSKPGYEQYFGPGTRLTVT.

The table lists this clone with a few counts. V is TRBV18 and J is TRBJ1-5; 9 bases agree with TRBD1. Per the germline V gene, CDR1 is KGHSH and CDR2 is LQKENI. This CDR3 has 15 amino acids. V was pared by 5 bases and J by 3 bases, with 5 bases of the junction left unmatched. This chain's CDR3 is CASSTQGANNQPQHF. The CDR3 DNA sequence: TGTGCCAGCTCAACACAGGGGGCGAACAATCAGCCCCAGCATTTT.